The 24 T cell receptor beta chains below were found in one sample sequenced in a study of blood T cell repertoires in COVID-19. Libraries were prepared by immunoSEQ multiplex PCR; TCRdb keeps only in-frame clonotypes and omits some of them. The sample comprises over 200,000 clones, around 86% of which are singletons, and 11% rests with the top ten. Sequencing was done on a sample of peripheral blood. All receptors come from a man aged 50-59 years with COVID-19, enrolled during active disease.

The J gene is TRBJ2-1, the V gene TRBV27, with TRBD2 identical over 16 bases. J was trimmed by 4 bases and V by 5 bases; bases with no gene match: 8. CDR1 is MNHEY, CDR2 SMNVEV, per germline (reference sequence). The CDR3 spans 18 residues. The CDR3 nucleotides read TGTGCCAGCAGTACGGGACTAGCGGGAGGGCCGGTATACAATGAGCAGTTCTTC. Translation: CASSTGLAGGPVYNEQFF.

The chain employs TRBV5-1 and TRBJ2-2, with a tentative D call TRBD1 (7 bases). V was trimmed by 2 bases and J by 4 bases, leaving 12 bases between them. Germline assignment: CDR1 SGHRS and CDR2 YFSETQ. The CDR3 extends over 15 amino acids. The CDR3 spells CASSFQGGSTGELFF. The CDR3 DNA reads as TGCGCCAGCAGCTTTCAGGGGGGAAGCACCGGGGAGCTGTTTTTT.

This clone was counted between two and nine times. The V gene is TRBV6-5, the J gene TRBJ1-5; 7 bases agree with TRBD1. The CDR3 extends over 15 amino acids. Losses at the gene ends were 10 bases for V and 0 bases for J; bases not matched to a gene: 9. Germline V gene sequence: CDR1 MNHEY, CDR2 SVGAGI. The CDR3 coding sequence is TGTGCCACCAACAGGGGCCTTCTTAGCAATCAGCCCCAGCATTTT. Its translation is CATNRGLLSNQPQHF.

V gene TRBV18 combines with J gene TRBJ1-1, with a possible D match to TRBD1 (6 bases). The CDR3 extends over 14 amino acids. The V gene lost 2 bases and the J gene lost 8 bases, with 15 bases spanning the gap. CDR1 KGHSH and CDR2 LQKENI come from the germline V gene. The CDR3 here is CASSPTGWMAEAFF. The CDR3 bases are TGTGCCAGCTCACCAACAGGGTGGATGGCAGAAGCTTTCTTT.

The chain employs TRBV28 and TRBJ1-2; D unresolved. Germline values: CDR1 MDHEN, CDR2 SYDVKM. The CDR3 extends over 12 amino acids. Between the trimmed V and J ends, which lost 8 bases and 2 bases, there was a span of 9 bases. CDR3 sequence: CASGERNYGYTF. CDR3 DNA sequence: TGTGCCAGCGGTGAACGGAACTATGGCTACACCTTC.

This clone was seen once. This chain uses TRBV18 with TRBJ1-2; tentative D call: TRBD1 (5 bases). Germline CDR1 and CDR2: KGHSH and LQKENI. The CDR3 length is 14 residues. V shed 0 bases and J shed 3 bases, with 8 bases lying between them. DNA of the CDR3: TGTGCCAGCTCACCACCAGGCAGGGACTATGGCTACACCTTC. Translation gives CASSPPGRDYGYTF.

The rearrangement joins TRBV30 to TRBJ1-6; D gene uncertain. The germline V gene has CDR1 GTSNPN and CDR2 SVGIG (reference sequence). This CDR3 has 14 residues. Trimming cost V 0 bases and J 7 bases, with 10 bases left between them. CDR3 residues: CAWSVEDFNSPLHF. CDR3 nucleotide sequence: TGTGCCTGGAGTGTAGAGGATTTCAATTCACCCCTCCACTTT. Full variable domain (rest looked up from reference TRBV30 and TRBJ1-6): SQTIHQWPATLVQPVGSPLSLECTVEGTSNPNLYWYRQAAGRGLQLLFYSVGIGQISSEVPQNLSASRPQDRQFILSSKKLLLSDSGFYLCAWSVEDFNSPLHFGNGTRLTVT.

The chain has TRBV16 and TRBJ1-5, with 8 bases aligning to TRBD1. This CDR3 is 16 amino acids long. Trimming removed 2 bases from V and 6 bases from J; junction bases left unmatched: 9. CDR1 and CDR2 from the germline V gene are KGHSY and FQNENV. DNA of the CDR3: TGTGCCAGCAGCCAAGGGTCAGGGGGCTGGGGTCAGCCCCAGCATTTT. Its translation: CASSQGSGGWGQPQHF.

In this sample, this clone turned up once. The chain has TRBV7-9 and TRBJ2-3; D is perhaps TRBD2 (6 bases). V lost 5 bases to trimming and J lost 7 bases, with 19 bases between them. Looked up from germline, CDR1 is SEHNR and CDR2 is FQNEAQ (reference sequence). This CDR3 contains 15 residues. Here the CDR3 reads CASSDSRAGRNTQYF. In DNA form, the CDR3 reads TGTGCCAGCAGCGACTCCAGGGCAGGGAGGAATACGCAGTATTTT.

The rearrangement joins TRBV6-5 to TRBJ2-5; 10 nucleotides line up with TRBD2. CDR1 MNHEY and CDR2 SVGAGI come from the germline V gene. CDR3 length: 15 residues. Trimming took 2 bases from V and 4 from J; bases not matched to a gene: 4. CDR3 in DNA: TGTGCCAGCAGTTACCCTTCTAGCGGGGGAGAGACCCAGTACTTC. Translating gives CASSYPSSGGETQYF.

CDR3 in DNA: TGCAGCGTGACAGGTAACACTGAAGCTTTCTTT. Translation gives CSVTGNTEAFF. This chain links TRBV29-1 with TRBJ1-1, with TRBD1 as a possible D gene (6 bases). From germline, CDR1 is SQVTM and CDR2 ANQGSEA. CDR3 length: 11 residues. V was trimmed by 6 bases and J by 2 bases, leaving 7 bases between them.

This CDR3 is CASSWTSGGTDTQYF. The DNA for the CDR3 is TGTGCCAGCAGTTGGACTAGCGGGGGCACAGATACGCAGTATTTT. The rearrangement uses TRBV27 and TRBJ2-3, with TRBD2 identical over 12 bases. Germline V gene sequence: CDR1 MNHEY, CDR2 SMNVEV (reference sequence). Losses at the gene ends were 4 bases for V and 1 base for J; bases not matched to a gene: 0. This CDR3 has 15 residues.

The rearrangement joins TRBV25-1 to TRBJ2-7; maybe TRBD1 (6 bases). V dropped 4 bases and J dropped 2 bases, with 15 bases sitting between them. The V gene's germline CDR1 is MGHDK and CDR2 SYGVNS. The CDR3 totals 15 residues. The CDR3 coding sequence is TGTGCCAGCAGTGCCGAACAGGGTAAAGCCTACGAGCAGTACTTC. As protein: CASSAEQGKAYEQYF.

This chain uses TRBV10-1 with TRBJ2-1; 7 nucleotides match TRBD1. Germline CDR1 is WNHNN and CDR2 is SYGVQD (reference sequence). The length of the CDR3 is 16 residues. V was clipped by 2 bases and J by 2 bases; unmatched bases: 6. CDR3 DNA: TGCGCCAGCAGTGAGGCCTCCGGGACAGCCTACAATGAGCAGTTCTTC. This encodes CASSEASGTAYNEQFF.

The chain carries TRBV28 and TRBJ2-5; a possible D gene is TRBD1 (5 bases). V was pared by 3 bases and J by 1 base, with 15 bases between. Germline assignment: CDR1 MDHEN and CDR2 SYDVKM. This CDR3 has 16 amino acids. DNA for the CDR3: TGTGCCAGCAGTTTCTCGGCAGGGCCCACCCAAGAGACCCAGTACTTC. Translated, it gives CASSFSAGPTQETQYF.

The chain uses TRBV7-3 and TRBJ2-2; 9 nucleotides align to TRBD2. From germline, CDR1 is SGHTA and CDR2 FQGTGA. The CDR3 spans 16 residues. Unmatched junction bases numbered 4, after V lost 2 bases and J lost 3 bases. This CDR3 is CASSLLPSGDTGELFF. Here the CDR3 DNA reads TGTGCCAGCAGCTTATTGCCTAGCGGGGACACCGGGGAGCTGTTTTTT.

The chain carries TRBV18 and TRBJ2-1; D is unresolved. CDR1 and CDR2 (germline): KGHSH, LQKENI. The CDR3 is 13 amino acids. V was shortened by 5 bases and J by 9 bases, with 14 bases between the two germline ends. The CDR3 coding sequence is TGTGCCAGCTCATCCCAGGCAACCGGTGAGCAGTTCTTC. Its translation: CASSSQATGEQFF.

V is TRBV7-3 and J is TRBJ2-2; D gene uncertain. Trimming shortened V by 1 base and J by 6 bases, and 9 bases separated the two germline ends. Per germline, CDR1 SGHTA and CDR2 FQGTGA. This CDR3 has 14 amino acids. The CDR3 here is CASSLNSLAGELFF. CDR3 coding DNA: TGTGCCAGCAGCTTAAACTCCCTGGCCGGGGAGCTGTTTTTT.

The rearrangement links TRBV2 to TRBJ1-1, with TRBD1 matching 12 bases. This CDR3 is built from 16 residues. Germline CDR1 reads SNHLY; CDR2 reads FYNNEI. The V and J ends lost 5 bases and 5 bases, in that order; junction bases with no gene match: 9. For the CDR3, the DNA is TGTGCCAGCAGTTTGGGACAGGGGGCTTCGGTGACTGAAGCTTTCTTT. Protein product: CASSLGQGASVTEAFF. Filled out from reference TRBV2 and TRBJ1-1, the complete variable domain reads EPEVTQTPSHQVTQMGQEVILRCVPISNHLYFYWYRQILGQKVEFLVSFYNNEISEKSEIFDDQFSVERPDGSNFTLKIRSTKLEDSAMYFCASSLGQGASVTEAFFGQGTRLTVV.

V gene TRBV2 combines with J gene TRBJ2-7; D gene ambiguous. CDR3 length: 11 amino acids. Germline lookup yields CDR1 SNHLY and CDR2 FYNNEI. Trimming took 6 bases from V and 4 from J, leaving 7 bases between them. CDR3: CASSKAYEQYF. CDR3 coding DNA: TGTGCCAGCAGCAAAGCATACGAGCAGTACTTC.

This clone was observed once. J is TRBJ2-5 and V is TRBV7-2, with 7 bases that match TRBD2. V was clipped by 7 bases and J by 5 bases; unmatched bases: 13. CDR3 size: 15 residues. Germline V gene lookup returns CDR1 SGHTA and CDR2 FQGNSA. The DNA for the CDR3 is TGTGCCAGCACCCGTACGCGAGGGGAGGGGGAGACCCAGTACTTC. It codes for CASTRTRGEGETQYF.

The chain couples TRBV6-5 to TRBJ1-5, with 7 bases that match TRBD1. The junction had 10 bases not matched to a gene; V was cut back by 5 bases and J by 6 bases. Looked up from germline, CDR1 is MNHEY and CDR2 is SVGAGI. The CDR3 runs to 15 residues. The CDR3 sequence: CASSRSGTEVQPQHF. The CDR3 nucleotides read TGTGCCAGCAGTCGGTCCGGGACAGAGGTTCAGCCCCAGCATTTT.

The chain joins TRBV4-2 to TRBJ2-1; 7 positions match TRBD1. The germline gives CDR1 LGHNA, CDR2 YNFKEQ. The V segment lost 0 bases and the J segment 0 bases; nucleotides outside the gene matches: 2. This CDR3 has 16 amino acids. The CDR3 region has the DNA TGTGCCAGCAGCCAAGAGGACAGGAGCTCCTACAATGAGCAGTTCTTC. As protein: CASSQEDRSSYNEQFF.

The CDR3 here is CASRRQENSYEQYF. DNA for the CDR3: TGTGCCAGCAGGCGACAGGAAAACTCCTACGAGCAGTACTTC. This chain connects TRBV6-5 to TRBJ2-7, with TRBD1 as a possible D gene (6 bases). Germline CDR1 and CDR2: MNHEY and SVGAGI. The CDR3 spans 14 residues. V lost 6 bases and J lost 0, with 12 bases in between.